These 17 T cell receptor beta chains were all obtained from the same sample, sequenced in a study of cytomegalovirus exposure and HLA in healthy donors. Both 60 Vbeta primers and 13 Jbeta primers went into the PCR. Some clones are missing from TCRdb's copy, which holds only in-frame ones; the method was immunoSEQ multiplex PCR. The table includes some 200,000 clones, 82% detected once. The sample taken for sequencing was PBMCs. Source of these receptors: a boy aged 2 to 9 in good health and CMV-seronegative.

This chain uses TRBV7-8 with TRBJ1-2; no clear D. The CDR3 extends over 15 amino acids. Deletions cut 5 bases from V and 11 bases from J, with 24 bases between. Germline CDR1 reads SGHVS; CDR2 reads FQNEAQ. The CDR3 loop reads CASSPTRLRYPQYTF. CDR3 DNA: TGTGCCAGCAGCCCTACGCGACTGAGGTACCCTCAATACACCTTC. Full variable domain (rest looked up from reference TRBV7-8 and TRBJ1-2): GAGVSQSPRYKVAKRGQDVALRCDPISGHVSLFWYQQALGQGPEFLTYFQNEAQLDKSGLPSDRFFAERPEGSVSTLKIQRTQQEDSAVYLCASSPTRLRYPQYTFGSGTRLTVV.

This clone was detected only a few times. This CDR3 reads CASRQGRYEQYF. CDR3 in DNA: TGTGCCAGTAGACAGGGGCGTTACGAGCAGTACTTC. The chain employs TRBV2 and TRBJ2-7; TRBD1 aligns across 8 bases. The CDR3 runs 12 residues. The V and J ends lost 9 bases and 4 bases, in that order; junction bases with no gene match: 5. Germline CDR1 and CDR2: SNHLY and FYNNEI.

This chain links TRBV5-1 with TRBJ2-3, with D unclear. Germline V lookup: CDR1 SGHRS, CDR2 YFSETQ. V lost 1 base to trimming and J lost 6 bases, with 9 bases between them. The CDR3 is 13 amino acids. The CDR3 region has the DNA TGCGCCAGCAGCTTGCAGACTGGGGATACGCAGTATTTT. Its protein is CASSLQTGDTQYF. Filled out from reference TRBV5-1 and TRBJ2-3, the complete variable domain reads KAGVTQTPRYLIKTRGQQVTLSCSPISGHRSVSWYQQTPGQGLQFLFEYFSETQRNKGNFPGRFSGRQFSNSRSEMNVSTLELGDSALYLCASSLQTGDTQYFGPGTRLTVL.

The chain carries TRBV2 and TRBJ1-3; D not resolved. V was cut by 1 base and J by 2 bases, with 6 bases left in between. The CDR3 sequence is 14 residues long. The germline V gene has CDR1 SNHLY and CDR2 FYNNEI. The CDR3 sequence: CASSEGGPGNTIYF. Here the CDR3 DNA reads TGTGCCAGCAGTGAAGGAGGGCCTGGAAACACCATATATTTT. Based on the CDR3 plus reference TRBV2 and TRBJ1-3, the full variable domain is EPEVTQTPSHQVTQMGQEVILRCVPISNHLYFYWYRQILGQKVEFLVSFYNNEISEKSEIFDDQFSVERPDGSNFTLKIRSTKLEDSAMYFCASSEGGPGNTIYFGEGSWLTVV.

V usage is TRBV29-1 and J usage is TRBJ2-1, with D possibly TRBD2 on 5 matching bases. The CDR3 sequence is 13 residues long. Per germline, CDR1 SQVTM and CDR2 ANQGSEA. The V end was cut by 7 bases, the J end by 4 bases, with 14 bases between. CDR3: CSALLSGYNEQFF. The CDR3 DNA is TGCAGCGCCCTCCTGAGCGGTTACAATGAGCAGTTCTTC.

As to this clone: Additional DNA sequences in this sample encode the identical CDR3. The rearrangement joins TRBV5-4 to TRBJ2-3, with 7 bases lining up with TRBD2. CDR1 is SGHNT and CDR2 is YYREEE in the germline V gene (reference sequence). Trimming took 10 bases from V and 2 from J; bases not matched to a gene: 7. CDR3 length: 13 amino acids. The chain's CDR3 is CACSSGVTDTQYF. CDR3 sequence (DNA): TGTGCCTGTAGCAGCGGGGTCACAGATACGCAGTATTTT.

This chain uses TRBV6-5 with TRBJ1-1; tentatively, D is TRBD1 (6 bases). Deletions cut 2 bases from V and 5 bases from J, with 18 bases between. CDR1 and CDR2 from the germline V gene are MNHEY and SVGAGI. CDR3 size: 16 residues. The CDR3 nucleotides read TGTGCCAGCAGTTACCAACCGACAGGCGGGTTGACTGAAGCTTTCTTT. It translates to CASSYQPTGGLTEAFF.

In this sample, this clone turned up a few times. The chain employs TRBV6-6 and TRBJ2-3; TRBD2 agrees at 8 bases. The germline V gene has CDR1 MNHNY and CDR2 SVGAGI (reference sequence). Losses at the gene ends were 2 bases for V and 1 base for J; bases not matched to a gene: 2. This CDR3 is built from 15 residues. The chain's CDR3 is CASSYETSGTDTQYF. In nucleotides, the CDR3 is TGTGCCAGCAGTTACGAGACTAGCGGCACAGATACGCAGTATTTT.

The CDR3 is CASRGQNEQFF. In nucleotides, the CDR3 is TGTGCCAGCAGGGGGCAAAATGAGCAGTTCTTC. The genes are TRBV2 and TRBJ2-1; TRBD1 might be the D (5 bases). The germline CDR1 and CDR2 sequences are SNHLY and FYNNEI. This CDR3 is built from 11 residues. Trimming stripped 6 bases from V and 7 bases from J, with 7 bases between. Full variable domain (remainder filled in from reference TRBV2 and TRBJ2-1): EPEVTQTPSHQVTQMGQEVILRCVPISNHLYFYWYRQILGQKVEFLVSFYNNEISEKSEIFDDQFSVERPDGSNFTLKIRSTKLEDSAMYFCASRGQNEQFFGPGTRLTVL.

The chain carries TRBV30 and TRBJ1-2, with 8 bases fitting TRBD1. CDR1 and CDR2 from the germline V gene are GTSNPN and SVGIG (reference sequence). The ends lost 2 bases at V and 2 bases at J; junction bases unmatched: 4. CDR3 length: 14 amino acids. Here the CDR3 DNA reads TGTGCCTGGAGTCACCGGGACAGGAACTATGGCTACACCTTC. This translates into CAWSHRDRNYGYTF.

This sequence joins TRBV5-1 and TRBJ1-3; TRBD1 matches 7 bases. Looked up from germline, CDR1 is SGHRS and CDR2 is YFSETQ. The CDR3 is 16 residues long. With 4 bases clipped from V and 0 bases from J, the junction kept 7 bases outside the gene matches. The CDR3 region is CASSLTGQSSGNTIYF. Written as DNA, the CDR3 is TGCGCCAGCAGCCTAACGGGACAGTCCTCTGGAAACACCATATATTTT.

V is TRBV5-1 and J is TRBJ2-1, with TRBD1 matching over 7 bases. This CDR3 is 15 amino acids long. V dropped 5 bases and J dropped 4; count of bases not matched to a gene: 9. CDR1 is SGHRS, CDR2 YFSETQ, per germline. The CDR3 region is CASSVETGPYNEQFF. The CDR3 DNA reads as TGCGCCAGCAGTGTGGAGACAGGGCCGTACAATGAGCAGTTCTTC.

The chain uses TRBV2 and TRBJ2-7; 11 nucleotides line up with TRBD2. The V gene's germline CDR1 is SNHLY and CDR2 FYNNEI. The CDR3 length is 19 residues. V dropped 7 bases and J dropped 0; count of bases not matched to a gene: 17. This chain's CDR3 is CASTPPSGLAGVSSYEQYF. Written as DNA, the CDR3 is TGTGCCAGCACCCCCCCCTCCGGACTAGCGGGCGTCAGCTCCTACGAGCAGTACTTC.

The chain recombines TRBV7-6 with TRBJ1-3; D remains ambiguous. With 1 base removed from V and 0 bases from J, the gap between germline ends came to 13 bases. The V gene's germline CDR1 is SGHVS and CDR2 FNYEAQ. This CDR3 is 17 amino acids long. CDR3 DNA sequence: TGTGCCAGCAGCTTAGAAGGCAGCGCAACCTCTGGAAACACCATATATTTT. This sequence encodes CASSLEGSATSGNTIYF.

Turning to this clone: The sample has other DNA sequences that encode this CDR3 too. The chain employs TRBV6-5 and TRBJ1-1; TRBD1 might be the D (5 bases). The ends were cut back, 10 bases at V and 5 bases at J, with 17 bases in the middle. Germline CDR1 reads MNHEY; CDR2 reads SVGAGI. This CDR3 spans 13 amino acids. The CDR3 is CATLGGDPTEAFF. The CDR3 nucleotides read TGTGCCACCCTGGGAGGGGACCCGACTGAAGCTTTCTTT.

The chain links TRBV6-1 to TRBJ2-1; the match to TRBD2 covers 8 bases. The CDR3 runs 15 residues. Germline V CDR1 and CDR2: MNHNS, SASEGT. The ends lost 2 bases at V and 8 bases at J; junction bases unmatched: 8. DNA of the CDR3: TGTGCCAGCAGTGAATGGGCGGGGGGTATGGATGAGCAGTTCTTC. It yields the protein CASSEWAGGMDEQFF.

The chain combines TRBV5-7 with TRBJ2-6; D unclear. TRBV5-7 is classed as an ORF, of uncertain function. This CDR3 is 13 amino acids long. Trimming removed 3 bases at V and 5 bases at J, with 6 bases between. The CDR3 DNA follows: TGTGCCAGCAGCTCCCTCTGGGCCAACGTCCTGACTTTC. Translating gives CASSSLWANVLTF.